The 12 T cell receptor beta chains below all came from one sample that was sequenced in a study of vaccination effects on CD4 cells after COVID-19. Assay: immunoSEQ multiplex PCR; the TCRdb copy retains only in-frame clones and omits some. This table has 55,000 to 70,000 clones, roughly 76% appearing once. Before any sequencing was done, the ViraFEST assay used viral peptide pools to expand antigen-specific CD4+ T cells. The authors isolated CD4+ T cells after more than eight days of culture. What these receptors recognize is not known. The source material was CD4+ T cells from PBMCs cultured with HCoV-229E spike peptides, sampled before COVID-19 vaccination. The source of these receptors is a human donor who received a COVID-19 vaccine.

In nucleotides, the CDR3 is TGTGCCAGTAGTATTCAGGGGAACACCATATATTTT. It yields the protein CASSIQGNTIYF. The chain links TRBV19 to TRBJ1-3; D may be TRBD1 (6 bases). Germline V CDR1 and CDR2: LNHDA, SQIVND (reference sequence). There are 12 residues in the CDR3. V lost 3 bases and J lost 7, with 7 bases in between. The full variable domain, with the rest looked up from reference TRBV19 and TRBJ1-3, is DGGITQSPKYLFRKEGQNVTLSCEQNLNHDAMYWYRQDPGQGLRLIYYSQIVNDFQKGDIAEGYSVSREKKESFPLTVTSAQKNPTAFYLCASSIQGNTIYFGEGSWLTVV.

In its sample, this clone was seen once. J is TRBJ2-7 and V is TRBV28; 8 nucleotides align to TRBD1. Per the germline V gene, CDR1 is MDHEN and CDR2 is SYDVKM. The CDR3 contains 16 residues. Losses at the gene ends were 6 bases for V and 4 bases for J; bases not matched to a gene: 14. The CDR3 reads CASRSGGLGGGYEQYV. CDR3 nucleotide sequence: TGTGCCAGCAGGTCAGGGGGCCTGGGGGGCGGTTACGAGCAGTACGTC.

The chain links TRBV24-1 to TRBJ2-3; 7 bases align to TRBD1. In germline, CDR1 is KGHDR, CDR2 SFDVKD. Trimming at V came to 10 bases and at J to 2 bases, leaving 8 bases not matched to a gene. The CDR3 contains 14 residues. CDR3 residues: CATKEGTDTDTQYF. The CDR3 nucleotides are TGTGCCACAAAAGAGGGGACAGACACAGATACGCAGTATTTT.

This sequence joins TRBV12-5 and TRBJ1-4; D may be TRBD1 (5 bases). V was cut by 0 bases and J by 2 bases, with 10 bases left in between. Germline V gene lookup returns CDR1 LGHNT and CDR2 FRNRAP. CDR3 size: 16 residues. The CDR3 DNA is TGTGCTAGTGGTTTGGTACTCGGGGCCACTAATGAAAAACTGTTTTTT. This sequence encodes CASGLVLGATNEKLFF.

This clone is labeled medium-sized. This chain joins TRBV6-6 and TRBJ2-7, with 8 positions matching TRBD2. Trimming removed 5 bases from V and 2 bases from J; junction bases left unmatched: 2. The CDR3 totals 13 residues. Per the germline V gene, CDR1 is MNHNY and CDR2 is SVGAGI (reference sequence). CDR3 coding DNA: TGTGCCAGCAGTCGGGGGGGGCCCTACGAGCAGTACGTC. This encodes CASSRGGPYEQYV.

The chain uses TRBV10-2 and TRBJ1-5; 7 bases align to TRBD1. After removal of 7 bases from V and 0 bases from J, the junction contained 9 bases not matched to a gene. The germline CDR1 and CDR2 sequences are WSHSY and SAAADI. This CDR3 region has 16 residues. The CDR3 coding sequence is TGCGCCAGCACTCGAACAGGGGCGGATAGCAATCAGCCCCAGCATTTT. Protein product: CASTRTGADSNQPQHF.

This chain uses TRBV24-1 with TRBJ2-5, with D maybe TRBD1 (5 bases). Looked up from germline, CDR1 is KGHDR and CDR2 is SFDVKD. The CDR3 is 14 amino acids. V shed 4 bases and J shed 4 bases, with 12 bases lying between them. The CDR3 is CATSDTQARETQYF. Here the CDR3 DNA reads TGTGCCACCAGTGACACACAGGCTCGAGAGACCCAGTACTTC.

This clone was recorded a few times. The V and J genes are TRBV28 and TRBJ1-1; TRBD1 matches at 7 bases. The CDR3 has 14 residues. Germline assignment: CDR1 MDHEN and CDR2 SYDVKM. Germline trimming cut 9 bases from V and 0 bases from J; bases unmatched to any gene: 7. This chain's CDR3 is CASLRGDMNTEAFF. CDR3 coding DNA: TGTGCCAGTCTCAGGGGGGACATGAACACTGAAGCTTTCTTT.

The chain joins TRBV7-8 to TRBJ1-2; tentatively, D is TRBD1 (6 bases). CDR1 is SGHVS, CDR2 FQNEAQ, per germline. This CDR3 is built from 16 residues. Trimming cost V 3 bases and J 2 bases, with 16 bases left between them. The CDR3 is CASSFTPRTENYGYTF. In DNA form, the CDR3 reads TGTGCCAGCAGCTTCACCCCCAGGACAGAGAACTATGGCTACACCTTC.

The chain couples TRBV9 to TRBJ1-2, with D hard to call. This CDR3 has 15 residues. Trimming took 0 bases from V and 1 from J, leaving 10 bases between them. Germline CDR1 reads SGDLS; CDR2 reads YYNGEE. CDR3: CASSVGGLDNYGYTF. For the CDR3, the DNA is TGTGCCAGCAGCGTAGGCGGCTTGGATAACTATGGCTACACCTTC.

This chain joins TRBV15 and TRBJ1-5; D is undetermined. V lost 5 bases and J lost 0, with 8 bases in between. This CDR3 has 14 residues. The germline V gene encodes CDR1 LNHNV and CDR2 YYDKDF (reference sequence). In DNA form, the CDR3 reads TGTGCCACCAGCGAACAGAATAGCAATCAGCCCCAGCATTTT. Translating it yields CATSEQNSNQPQHF.

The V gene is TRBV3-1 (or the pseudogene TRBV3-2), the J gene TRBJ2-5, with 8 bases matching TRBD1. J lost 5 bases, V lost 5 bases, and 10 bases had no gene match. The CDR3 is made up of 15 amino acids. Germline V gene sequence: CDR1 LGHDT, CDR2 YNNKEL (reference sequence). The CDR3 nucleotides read TGTGCCAGCAGCGCCCTGGACAGGGTTGCGGAGACCCAGTACTTC. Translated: CASSALDRVAETQYF.